The T cell receptor beta chain under discussion was sequenced for a study of tumor and adjacent non-tumor tissue in lung cancer. This sample's RNA came from whole unsorted tissue. The germline V and J ends were trimmed by 4 bases and 2 bases, with 12 bases remaining between them. Germline lookup yields CDR1 SGHRS and CDR2 YFSETQ. This CDR3 is 14 amino acids long. On this clonotype itself: Its antigen is undetermined.

Study-wide points: Tumor repertoires had a smaller top 100 clone share than normal lung.

Three rounds of nested PCR, following a modified ARM-PCR protocol, produced the TCRbeta library. TCRdb re-analysed the multiplex PCR reads in MiXCR, keeping a single row per CDR3 protein. The data show over 110,000 distinct CDR3 sequences, 66% seen once. The sample comprised lung tumor tissue. The receptor was isolated from a man aged 60-69 years with small cell lung cancer. The rearrangement links TRBV5-1 to TRBJ1-2; weak D call: TRBD1 (6 bases). CDR3 loop: CASSHGQLNYGYTF. The CDR3 DNA is TGCGCCAGCAGCCACGGACAGCTCAACTATGGCTACACCTTC.